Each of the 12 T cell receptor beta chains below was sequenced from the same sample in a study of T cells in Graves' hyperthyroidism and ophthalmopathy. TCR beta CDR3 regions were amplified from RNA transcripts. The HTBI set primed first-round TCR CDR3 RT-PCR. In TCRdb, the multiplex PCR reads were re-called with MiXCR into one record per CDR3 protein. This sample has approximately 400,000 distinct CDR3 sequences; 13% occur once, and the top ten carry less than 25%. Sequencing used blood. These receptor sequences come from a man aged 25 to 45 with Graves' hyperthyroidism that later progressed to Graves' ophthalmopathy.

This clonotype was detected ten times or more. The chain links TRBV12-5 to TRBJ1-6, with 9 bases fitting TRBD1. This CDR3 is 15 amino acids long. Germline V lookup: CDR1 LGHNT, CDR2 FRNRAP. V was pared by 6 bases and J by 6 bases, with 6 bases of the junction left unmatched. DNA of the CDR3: TGTGCTAGTGGGCTAGGGACAGGGACTAATTCACCCCTCCACTTT. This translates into CASGLGTGTNSPLHF.

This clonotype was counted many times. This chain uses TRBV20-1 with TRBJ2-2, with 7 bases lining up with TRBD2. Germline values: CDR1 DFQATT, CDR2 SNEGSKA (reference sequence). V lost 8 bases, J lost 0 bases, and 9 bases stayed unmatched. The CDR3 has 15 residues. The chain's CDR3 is CSMGGGPPNTGELFF. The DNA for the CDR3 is TGCAGTATGGGGGGGGGACCTCCGAACACCGGGGAGCTGTTTTTT.

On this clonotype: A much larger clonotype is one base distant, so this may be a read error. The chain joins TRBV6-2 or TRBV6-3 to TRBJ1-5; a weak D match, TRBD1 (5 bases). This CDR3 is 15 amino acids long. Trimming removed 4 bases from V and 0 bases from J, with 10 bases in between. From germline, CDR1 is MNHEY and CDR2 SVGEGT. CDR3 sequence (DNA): TGTGCCAGCAGTTTATCGGGGCATAGCAATCAGCCCCAGCATTTT. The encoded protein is CASSLSGHSNQPQHF.

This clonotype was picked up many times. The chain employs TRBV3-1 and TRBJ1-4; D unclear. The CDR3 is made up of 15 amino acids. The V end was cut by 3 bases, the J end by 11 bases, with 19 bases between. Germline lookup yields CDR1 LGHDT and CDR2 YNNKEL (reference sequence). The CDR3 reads CASSHPLGSTAKLFF. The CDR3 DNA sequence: TGTGCCAGCAGCCACCCCCTTGGGTCGACGGCGAAACTGTTTTTT. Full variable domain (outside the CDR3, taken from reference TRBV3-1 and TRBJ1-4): DTAVSQTPKYLVTQMGNDKSIKCEQNLGHDTMYWYKQDSKKFLKIMFSYNNKELIINETVPNRFSPKSPDKAHLNLHINSLELGDSAVYFCASSHPLGSTAKLFFGSGTQLSVL.

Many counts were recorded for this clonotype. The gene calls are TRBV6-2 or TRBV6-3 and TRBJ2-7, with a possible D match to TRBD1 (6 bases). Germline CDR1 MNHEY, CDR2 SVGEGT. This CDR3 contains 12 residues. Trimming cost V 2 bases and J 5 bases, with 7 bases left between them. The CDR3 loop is CASSYGQNEQYF. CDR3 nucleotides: TGTGCCAGCAGTTACGGACAGAACGAGCAGTACTTC.

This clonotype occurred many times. Here the CDR3 DNA reads TGTGCCAGTAGTCCGAGGACGGGGATCGTCGAGACCCAGTACTTC. This translates into CASSPRTGIVETQYF. The gene calls are TRBV19 and TRBJ2-5; D is possibly TRBD2 (5 bases). Germline V lookup: CDR1 LNHDA, CDR2 SQIVND (reference sequence). V lost 5 bases and J lost 5, with 18 bases in between. The CDR3 is made up of 15 amino acids.

The CDR3 DNA reads TGTGCCAGCAGTTACCGAAACAGGGTCGCTGAAGCTTTCTTT. This translates into CASSYRNRVAEAFF. The chain uses TRBV6-6 and TRBJ1-1; perhaps TRBD1 as D (6 bases). Germline assignment: CDR1 MNHNY and CDR2 SVGAGI (reference sequence). CDR3 length: 14 residues. Trimming removed 2 bases from V and 6 bases from J, with 13 bases in between.

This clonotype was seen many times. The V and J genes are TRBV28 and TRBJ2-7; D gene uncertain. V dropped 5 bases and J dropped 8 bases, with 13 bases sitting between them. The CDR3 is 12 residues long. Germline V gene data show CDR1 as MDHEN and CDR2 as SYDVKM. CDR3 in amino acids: CASSTRVWKQYF. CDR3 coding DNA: TGTGCCAGCAGTACAAGAGTCTGGAAGCAGTACTTC. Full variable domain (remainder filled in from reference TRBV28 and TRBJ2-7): DVKVTQSSRYLVKRTGEKVFLECVQDMDHENMFWYRQDPGLGLRLIYFSYDVKMKEKGDIPEGYSVSREKKERFSLILESASTNQTSMYLCASSTRVWKQYFGPGTRLTVT.

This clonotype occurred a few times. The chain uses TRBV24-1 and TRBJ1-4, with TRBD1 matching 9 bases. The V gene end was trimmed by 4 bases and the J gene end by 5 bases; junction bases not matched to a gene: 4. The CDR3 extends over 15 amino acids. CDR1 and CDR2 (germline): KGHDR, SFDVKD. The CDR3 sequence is CATSETGTGNEKLFF. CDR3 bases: TGTGCCACCAGTGAAACCGGGACAGGGAATGAAAAACTGTTTTTT.

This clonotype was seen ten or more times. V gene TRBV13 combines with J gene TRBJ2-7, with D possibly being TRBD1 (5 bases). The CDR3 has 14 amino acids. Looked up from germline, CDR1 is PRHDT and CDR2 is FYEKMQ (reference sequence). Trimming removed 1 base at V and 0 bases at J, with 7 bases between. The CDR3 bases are TGTGCCAGCAGCTTAGTCAGGGACTCCTACGAGCAGTACTTC. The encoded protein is CASSLVRDSYEQYF.

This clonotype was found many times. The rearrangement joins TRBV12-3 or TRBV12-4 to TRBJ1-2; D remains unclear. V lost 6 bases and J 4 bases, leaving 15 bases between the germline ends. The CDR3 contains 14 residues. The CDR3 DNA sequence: TGTGCCAGCAGCCAGCATGACGGGCCCTATGGCTACACCTTC. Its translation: CASSQHDGPYGYTF.

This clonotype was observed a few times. The CDR3 nucleotides are TGTGCCAGCAGCTTAACCGACTCTCAGCCCCAGCATTTT. Translated, it gives CASSLTDSQPQHF. This rearrangement joins TRBV7-6 to TRBJ1-5, with D hard to call. CDR3 length: 13 amino acids. Germline CDR1 is SGHVS and CDR2 is FNYEAQ. V was cut by 2 bases and J by 6 bases, with 8 bases left in between.